Below are 19 T cell receptor beta chains sequenced from a single sample in a study of blood T cell repertoires in COVID-19. Using immunoSEQ multiplex PCR, the repertoire was profiled, and TCRdb retains in-frame clones only, with some absent. The sample holds about 140,000 clones; 79% are singletons and the top ten take roughly 3.6%. The sequenced material came from peripheral blood. The receptor source for this set is a man in his fifties or sixties with acute or convalescent COVID-19.

The chain couples TRBV5-6 to TRBJ1-1, with D maybe TRBD1 (6 bases). The germline V gene encodes CDR1 SGHDT and CDR2 YYEEEE. V was shortened by 3 bases and J by 6 bases, with 18 bases between the two germline ends. This CDR3 contains 15 residues. CDR3 loop: CASSSPHATGPEAFF. The CDR3 DNA sequence: TGTGCCAGCAGCTCCCCACATGCTACAGGGCCTGAAGCTTTCTTT.

The DNA of the CDR3 is TGTGCCAGCAGCCCGCCAGGCAATGGTTCACCCCTCCACTTT. Translation gives CASSPPGNGSPLHF. The chain uses TRBV11-2 and TRBJ1-6; D is unclear. The V end was cut by 5 bases, the J end by 9 bases, with 14 bases between. From germline, CDR1 is SGHAT and CDR2 FQNNGV. This CDR3 is 14 amino acids long.

V usage is TRBV4-2 and J usage is TRBJ1-3; 7 bases are a match to TRBD1. V lost 10 bases to trimming and J lost 0 bases; unmatched junction nucleotides: 6. The germline gives CDR1 LGHNA, CDR2 YNFKEQ. This CDR3 contains 14 residues. As DNA, the CDR3 is TGTGCCACCGGGGACAGCCGCTCTGGAAACACCATATATTTT. Its protein product is CATGDSRSGNTIYF.

For this clone: Other DNA sequences within the sample encode an identical CDR3. The V and J genes are TRBV12-3 or TRBV12-4 and TRBJ1-2; D ambiguous. The CDR3 has 13 residues. The ends were cut back, 1 base at V and 4 bases at J, with 7 bases in the middle. CDR3 bases: TGTGCCAGCAGTTTAGGCGGAACCTATGGCTACACCTTC. It translates to CASSLGGTYGYTF.

The chain uses TRBV6-2 or TRBV6-3 and TRBJ1-1, with D possibly TRBD1 on 6 matching bases. This CDR3 has 12 residues. V shed 5 bases and J shed 10 bases, with 14 bases lying between them. The germline CDR1 and CDR2 sequences are MNHEY and SVGEGT. The CDR3 sequence is CASSQTRGGAFF. The CDR3 bases are TGTGCCAGCAGTCAAACACGAGGGGGAGCTTTCTTT.

The table lists this clone with a count of one. The chain is built from TRBV3-1 (or the pseudogene TRBV3-2) and TRBJ2-3; D is perhaps TRBD2 (6 bases). CDR3 length equals 14 residues. The V and J ends lost 5 bases and 2 bases respectively, with 11 bases between them. Per the germline V gene, CDR1 is LGHDT and CDR2 is YNNKEL (reference sequence). The CDR3 reads CASSARDFTDTQYF. CDR3 bases: TGTGCCAGCAGCGCCCGGGACTTCACAGATACGCAGTATTTT.

This clone has only a few counts. The genes are TRBV20-1 and TRBJ2-7; D is possibly TRBD2 (5 bases). The CDR3 totals 14 residues. Germline V CDR1 and CDR2: DFQATT, SNEGSKA (reference sequence). Trimming removed 3 bases at V and 0 bases at J, with 12 bases between. The CDR3, as DNA: TGCAGTGCTAGTGAGGGCGCTGGCTCCTACGAGCAGTACTTC. Residues: CSASEGAGSYEQYF.

V is TRBV28 and J is TRBJ2-1; D ambiguous. Per the germline V gene, CDR1 is MDHEN and CDR2 is SYDVKM. The V and J ends lost 10 bases and 5 bases respectively, with 18 bases between them. The CDR3 contains 14 residues. CDR3 sequence: CATIPKLRNNEQFF. In nucleotides, the CDR3 is TGTGCCACCATCCCTAAACTAAGAAACAATGAGCAGTTCTTC. The full variable domain, completed using reference TRBV28 and TRBJ2-1, is DVKVTQSSRYLVKRTGEKVFLECVQDMDHENMFWYRQDPGLGLRLIYFSYDVKMKEKGDIPEGYSVSREKKERFSLILESASTNQTSMYLCATIPKLRNNEQFFGPGTRLTVL.

This chain connects TRBV6-5 to TRBJ2-2; 10 bases agree with TRBD1. With V trimmed by 5 bases and J by 5 bases, 5 bases remained unmatched. From germline, CDR1 is MNHEY and CDR2 SVGAGI. The CDR3 contains 15 residues. This CDR3 is CASSTGTGVTGELFF. The DNA for the CDR3 is TGTGCCAGCAGTACCGGGACAGGGGTGACCGGGGAGCTGTTTTTT.

The chain joins TRBV5-1 to TRBJ1-3; TRBD1 is a possible D gene (5 bases). Between the trimmed V and J ends, which lost 5 bases and 8 bases, there was a span of 14 bases. The CDR3 has 13 residues. The germline V gene has CDR1 SGHRS and CDR2 YFSETQ. The CDR3 region is CASSRGNRDTIYF. Here the CDR3 DNA reads TGCGCCAGCAGTCGGGGGAATCGTGACACCATATATTTT.

This clone appeared a single time. This chain uses TRBV20-1 with TRBJ2-5; D is ambiguous. In germline, CDR1 is DFQATT, CDR2 SNEGSKA (reference sequence). The CDR3 length is 11 residues. V shed 3 bases and J shed 5 bases, with 7 bases lying between them. Here the CDR3 DNA reads TGCAGTGCTAGCCCGTTCGAGACCCAGTACTTC. This codes for CSASPFETQYF.

This chain joins TRBV3-1 (or the pseudogene TRBV3-2) and TRBJ2-5, with D possibly TRBD2 on 6 matching bases. The germline V gene encodes CDR1 LGHDT and CDR2 YNNKEL (reference sequence). CDR3 length: 14 residues. The V end lost 3 bases, the J end lost 3 bases, and 11 bases lay between the germline ends. DNA of the CDR3: TGTGCCAGCAGCCAGTGGGGCGGGGAAGAGACCCAGTACTTC. It is translated as CASSQWGGEETQYF.

This clone has a single count. The chain employs TRBV5-1 and TRBJ2-2; D gene ambiguous. The CDR3 spans 16 residues. From germline, CDR1 is SGHRS and CDR2 YFSETQ. V lost 0 bases and J 0 bases, leaving 9 bases between the germline ends. The CDR3 here is CASSLVGRTNTGELFF. Here the CDR3 DNA reads TGCGCCAGCAGCTTGGTTGGCAGAACGAACACCGGGGAGCTGTTTTTT.

The chain links TRBV7-9 to TRBJ1-5; 8 nucleotides line up with TRBD1. The trim removed 8 bases at V and 3 bases at J, leaving 9 bases unmatched. The CDR3 runs 15 residues. The germline CDR1 and CDR2 sequences are SEHNR and FQNEAQ (reference sequence). The CDR3, as DNA: TGTGCCAGCGGACAGGGAGGAGACTACAATCAGCCCCAGCATTTT. Its translation: CASGQGGDYNQPQHF.

This clone was picked up one time. The chain links TRBV6-2 or TRBV6-3 to TRBJ2-2; no firm D call. There are 13 residues in the CDR3. Germline V gene lookup returns CDR1 MNHEY and CDR2 SVGEGT. V lost 6 bases to trimming and J lost 4 bases, with 9 bases between them. DNA of the CDR3: TGTGCCAGCAGCCCCCACGGCACCGGGGAGCTGTTTTTT. This sequence encodes CASSPHGTGELFF.

The V call is TRBV10-3, the J call TRBJ1-5; 8 bases map to TRBD1. This CDR3 is built from 13 residues. Looked up from germline, CDR1 is ENHRY and CDR2 is SYGVKD. Trimming cost V 6 bases and J 7 bases; bases outside gene matches: 5. CDR3 sequence: CAISGTGDQPQHF. As DNA, the CDR3 is TGTGCCATCAGCGGGACAGGAGACCAGCCCCAGCATTTT.

J is TRBJ2-2 and V is TRBV6-5; 8 nucleotides line up with TRBD1. The CDR3 totals 14 residues. CDR1 MNHEY and CDR2 SVGAGI come from the germline V gene. J was trimmed by 7 bases and V by 0 bases; bases with no gene match: 1. Here the CDR3 reads CASSYSTGGGELFF. The CDR3 region has the DNA TGTGCCAGCAGTTACTCAACAGGGGGCGGGGAGCTGTTTTTT.

The V and J genes are TRBV6-5 and TRBJ2-2; 9 nucleotides line up with TRBD2. V was pared by 8 bases and J by 7 bases, with 8 bases of the junction left unmatched. The CDR3 runs to 14 residues. From germline, CDR1 is MNHEY and CDR2 SVGAGI. CDR3 loop: CASRREGYSGELFF. CDR3 DNA: TGTGCCAGCCGGCGGGAGGGCTACAGCGGGGAGCTGTTTTTT.

This chain links TRBV30 with TRBJ1-3; D not certain. Deletions cut 2 bases from V and 0 bases from J, with 8 bases between. Germline CDR1 reads GTSNPN; CDR2 reads SVGIG (reference sequence). The CDR3 is 14 residues long. The CDR3 is CAWSIVSSGNTIYF. The CDR3 region has the DNA TGTGCCTGGAGTATCGTCAGCTCTGGAAACACCATATATTTT.